The clone carrying this TCR beta chain was counted between two and nine times. Its antigen remains unknown. Collection occurred without any documented infections or immune events in donors. Profiled with immunoSEQ multiplex PCR; TCRdb holds only in-frame clones, not every one. Of 84,000 or so clones listed, about 91% were seen once; the top ten hold approximately 3%. This record belongs to a study of identifying expanded T cells in peripheral blood. Study findings and constraints: Differentially abundant clones: around 1.2 between replicates, approximately 16 at roughly 15 days, less than 25 at four. Approximately 2-week clone count variance significantly increased as total template count grew.

The TCR originated in a person aged 18 to 75 in good health. The sequenced sample consisted of blood.

CDR3 region: CAWRVAPYGYTF. CDR3 coding DNA: TGTGCCTGGAGGGTCGCCCCTTATGGCTACACCTTC. V usage is TRBV30 and J usage is TRBJ1-2; no clear D. Germline lookup yields CDR1 GTSNPN and CDR2 SVGIG (reference sequence). This CDR3 has 12 residues. Trimming took off 3 bases at V and 5 bases at J, with 10 bases between the two ends. Full variable domain (missing parts from reference TRBV30 and TRBJ1-2): SQTIHQWPATLVQPVGSPLSLECTVEGTSNPNLYWYRQAAGRGLQLLFYSVGIGQISSEVPQNLSASRPQDRQFILSSKKLLLSDSGFYLCAWRVAPYGYTFGSGTRLTVV.